The 2 T cell receptor beta chains presented below share a single source sample, sequenced in a study of cytomegalovirus exposure and HLA in healthy donors (dated by TCRdb to the late 2010s). The method behind the library was the immunoSEQ multiplex PCR assay. For the multiplex PCR, a mixture combining 60 forward primers for TCR Vbeta segments and 13 reverse primers for TCR Jbeta segments was used. TCRdb obtained this table from immuneACCESS and retained in-frame rearrangements with V and J assigned. These tables miss some clones; where compared with another copy, unresolved V genes account for less than half of the shortfall, and the remainder is unexplained. Across this sample there are some 110,000 clones, with approximately 69% seen only once. The top ten clonotypes cover more than 2.5% of the sample. The sequencing input was PBMCs. The receptor set was obtained from a man aged 25 to 45 in good health and CMV-seronegative.

The rearrangement links TRBV9 to TRBJ2-1; the D gene is possibly TRBD2 (6 bases). The CDR3 covers 14 residues. CDR1 is SGDLS and CDR2 is YYNGEE in the germline V gene. Trimming removed 4 bases at V and 7 bases at J, with 15 bases between. The CDR3 region is CASSPSRRGNEQFF. The CDR3 DNA follows: TGTGCCAGCAGCCCCTCCCGGAGGGGAAATGAGCAGTTCTTC.

The chain couples TRBV6-5 to TRBJ2-5, with D unclear. CDR1 is MNHEY, CDR2 SVGAGI, per germline. V gave up 5 bases and J gave up 3 bases, with 7 bases separating them. There are 12 residues in the CDR3. The CDR3 bases are TGTGCCAGCAGTACGGCGGAAGAGACCCAGTACTTC. It codes for CASSTAEETQYF.